The next 18 T cell receptor beta chains were all read from a single sample in a study of shared clonotypes between healthy human individuals. Method: immunoSEQ multiplex PCR; TCRdb's copy keeps in-frame clones and lacks some. Of about 500,000 clones detected, around 77% appear once; the ten largest clones hold 9.5% to 15%. Material: PBMCs. These TCRs come from a woman aged 40 to 49 in good health. Some clones in this sample may be carry-over from other donors' samples.

For this clone: A read error is likely here: a far larger clone is one base away. This CDR3 is also generated by other DNA sequences in the sample. The chain couples TRBV29-1 to TRBJ2-6; the D is unclear. Germline V gene data show CDR1 as SQVTM and CDR2 as ANQGSEA. The length of the CDR3 is 14 residues. The CDR3 DNA sequence: TGCAGTGTTGTCTCTGGCTCTGGGGCCAACGTCCTGACTTTC. This translates into CSVVSGSGANVLTF.

As concerns this clone: One base separates it from a far larger clone, so it is likely a read error. This chain links TRBV30 with TRBJ2-5; D perhaps matches TRBD1 (5 bases). This CDR3 region has 15 residues. Germline V gene sequence: CDR1 GTSNPN, CDR2 SVGIG (reference sequence). CDR3 loop: CAWGLGRVFQGTQYF. The CDR3 DNA sequence: TGTGCCTGGGGGTTGGGCAGGGTTTTCCAAGGGACCCAGTACTTC.

The sample holds one count of this clone. The chain couples TRBV7-8 to TRBJ1-1, with 7 bases matching TRBD1. Unmatched junction bases numbered 9, after V lost 5 bases and J lost 0 bases. The length of the CDR3 is 16 residues. Germline V gives CDR1 SGHVS, CDR2 FQNEAQ. The CDR3 bases are TGTGCCAGCAGCCGTGAGACAGGGCCAGTGAACACTGAAGCTTTCTTT. Protein sequence: CASSRETGPVNTEAFF.

The chain links TRBV9 to TRBJ2-5; 8 bases fit TRBD2. The CDR3 is 17 residues long. Losses at the gene ends were 0 bases for V and 2 bases for J; bases not matched to a gene: 9. CDR1 and CDR2 from the germline V gene are SGDLS and YYNGEE. CDR3 protein: CASSVGTGGGTQETQYF. CDR3 sequence (DNA): TGTGCCAGCAGCGTAGGAACGGGAGGGGGGACGCAAGAGACCCAGTACTTC.

The CDR3 DNA sequence: TGTGCCAGAAGCCCGGGGACTAATCAGCCCCAGCATTTT. Its protein product is CARSPGTNQPQHF. The rearrangement links TRBV5-3 to TRBJ1-5; D may be TRBD1 (5 bases). TRBV5-3 is labeled an ORF, and its function is uncertain. This CDR3 is 13 amino acids long. V was trimmed by 4 bases and J by 4 bases, leaving 9 bases between them.

The chain recombines TRBV5-1 with TRBJ2-3, with D unclear. Trimming took 1 base from V and 5 from J, leaving 8 bases between them. CDR3 length: 13 residues. The V gene's germline CDR1 is SGHRS and CDR2 YFSETQ. The CDR3 DNA reads as TGCGCCAGCAGCTTGAATGACATAGATACGCAGTATTTT. It codes for CASSLNDIDTQYF. Together with reference TRBV5-1 and TRBJ2-3, the CDR3 gives the full variable domain: KAGVTQTPRYLIKTRGQQVTLSCSPISGHRSVSWYQQTPGQGLQFLFEYFSETQRNKGNFPGRFSGRQFSNSRSEMNVSTLELGDSALYLCASSLNDIDTQYFGPGTRLTVL.

Remarks on this clone: A far larger clone is only one base removed, so a read error is likely. Other nucleotide sequences in the sample specify the same CDR3. This chain uses TRBV7-8 with TRBJ2-7; 8 bases match TRBD1. V lost 6 bases, J lost 4 bases, and 8 bases stayed unmatched. CDR1 and CDR2 from the germline V gene are SGHVS and FQNEAQ. CDR3 length: 14 residues. The chain's CDR3 is CASSARQGRYEQYF. The CDR3 DNA follows: TGTGCCAGCAGTGCCCGACAGGGGAGGTACGAGCAGTACTTC.

The chain couples TRBV29-1 to TRBJ1-2; 11 bases are a match to TRBD1. Trimming at V came to 5 bases and at J to 5 bases, leaving 4 bases not matched to a gene. The germline V gene encodes CDR1 SQVTM and CDR2 ANQGSEA. The CDR3 consists of 13 residues. CDR3 region: CSVSGQGAYGYTF. Written as DNA, the CDR3 is TGCAGCGTTTCAGGACAGGGGGCTTATGGCTACACCTTC.

V usage is TRBV28 and J usage is TRBJ2-7; TRBD1 is a possible D gene (6 bases). The CDR3 has 14 residues. The V end was cut by 8 bases, the J end by 2 bases, with 16 bases between. Germline CDR1 MDHEN, CDR2 SYDVKM. The CDR3 here is CASGTGWGPYEQYF. The CDR3 DNA reads TGTGCCAGCGGTACAGGGTGGGGACCCTACGAGCAGTACTTC.

J is TRBJ1-5 and V is TRBV9; 7 bases map to TRBD1. Germline lookup yields CDR1 SGDLS and CDR2 YYNGEE. J lost 3 bases, V lost 4 bases, and 7 bases had no gene match. CDR3 length: 15 residues. DNA of the CDR3: TGTGCCAGCAGCCCCTCGACAGGGTTCAATCAGCCCCAGCATTTT. Residues: CASSPSTGFNQPQHF.

V is TRBV28 and J is TRBJ1-1; no definite D call. The CDR3 spans 14 residues. The germline CDR1 and CDR2 sequences are MDHEN and SYDVKM. Trimming took off 0 bases at V and 1 base at J, with 6 bases between the two ends. Here the CDR3 DNA reads TGTGCCAGCAGTTTATGGTCAGGGAACACTGAAGCTTTCTTT. It specifies CASSLWSGNTEAFF. The whole variable domain, remainder taken from reference TRBV28 and TRBJ1-1, is DVKVTQSSRYLVKRTGEKVFLECVQDMDHENMFWYRQDPGLGLRLIYFSYDVKMKEKGDIPEGYSVSREKKERFSLILESASTNQTSMYLCASSLWSGNTEAFFGQGTRLTVV.

J is TRBJ2-1 and V is TRBV28, with TRBD2 identical over 10 bases. V lost 3 bases and J lost 4; bases outside the gene matches: 9. CDR1 and CDR2 (germline): MDHEN, SYDVKM. CDR3 size: 17 residues. The CDR3 DNA follows: TGTGCCAGCAGTTTGAGGTTGTCGACTAGCGGGTACAATGAGCAGTTCTTC. It is translated as CASSLRLSTSGYNEQFF.

The chain links TRBV10-3 to TRBJ2-1; 9 nucleotides match TRBD1. Germline-derived CDR1 and CDR2 are ENHRY and SYGVKD. V shed 4 bases, J shed 4 bases, and the junction held 2 bases outside the gene matches. The CDR3 has 14 amino acids. The CDR3 here is CAISGGQGYNEQFF. The CDR3 region has the DNA TGTGCCATCAGTGGGGGACAGGGATACAATGAGCAGTTCTTC.

A remark on this clone: Only one base separates this from a far larger clonotype, so it likely reflects a read error. The chain is built from TRBV29-1 and TRBJ2-3; maybe TRBD1 (8 bases). This CDR3 comprises 13 residues. From germline, CDR1 is SQVTM and CDR2 ANQGSEA. Written as DNA, the CDR3 is TGCGGCGTTGAACAGGGGGGAGGGGATACGCAGTATTTT. This gives the protein CGVEQGGGDTQYF.

A word on this clone: This sequence is one base from a far larger clone and is likely a read error. In this CDR3 the conserved last residue, phenylalanine or tryptophan, is missing, so a read error is likely. This chain links TRBV6-1 with TRBJ1-1; the D gene is possibly TRBD1 (6 bases). The CDR3 totals 13 residues. The germline V gene has CDR1 MNHNS and CDR2 SASEGT. The V end was cut by 0 bases, the J end by 5 bases, with 7 bases between. CDR3 loop: CASSEARGTEAFL. The CDR3 DNA reads TGTGCCAGCAGTGAAGCGAGGGGGACTGAAGCTTTCCTT.

The chain employs TRBV4-1 and TRBJ2-5, with 8 bases lining up with TRBD2. The CDR3 is made up of 16 amino acids. Germline loops: CDR1 MGHRA, CDR2 YSYEKL. The junction had 10 bases not matched to a gene; V was cut back by 2 bases and J by 5 bases. The CDR3 loop is CASSQLPSGPKETQYF. CDR3 nucleotides: TGCGCCAGCAGCCAACTCCCTAGCGGGCCAAAGGAGACCCAGTACTTC.

The chain uses TRBV2 and TRBJ2-5; no definite D call. The CDR3 consists of 13 residues. Germline V lookup: CDR1 SNHLY, CDR2 FYNNEI. Deletions cut 3 bases from V and 1 base from J, with 6 bases between. The CDR3 DNA reads TGTGCCAGCAGTGAGGCCCGCCAAGAGACCCAGTACTTC. Translated, it gives CASSEARQETQYF.

As to this clone: A far larger clone differs by one base, so this is likely a read error. The gene calls are TRBV11-2 and TRBJ1-1; D not resolved. The CDR3 is 13 residues long. The germline V gene has CDR1 SGHAT and CDR2 FQNNGV. CDR3 residues: CAGSLRADTEAFF. CDR3 in DNA: TGTGCCGGCAGCTTACGCGCGGACACTGAAGCTTTCTTT.